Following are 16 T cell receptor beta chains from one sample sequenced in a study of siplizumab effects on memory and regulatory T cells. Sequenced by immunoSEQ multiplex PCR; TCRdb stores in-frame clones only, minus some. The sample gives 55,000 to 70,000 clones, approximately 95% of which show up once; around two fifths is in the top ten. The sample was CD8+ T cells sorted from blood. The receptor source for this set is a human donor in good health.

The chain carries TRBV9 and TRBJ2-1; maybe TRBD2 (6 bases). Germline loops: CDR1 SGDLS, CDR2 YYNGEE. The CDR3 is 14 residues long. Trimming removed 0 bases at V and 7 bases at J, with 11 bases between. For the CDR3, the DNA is TGTGCCAGCAGCGTAGACGGGAGCACGAATGAGCAGTTCTTC. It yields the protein CASSVDGSTNEQFF.

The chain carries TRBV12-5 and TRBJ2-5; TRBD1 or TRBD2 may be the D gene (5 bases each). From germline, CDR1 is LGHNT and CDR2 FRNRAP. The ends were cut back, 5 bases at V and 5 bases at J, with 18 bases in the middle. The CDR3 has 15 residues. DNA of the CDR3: TGTGCTAGTGGTACCGGGACCCAGTGGGGGGAGACCCAGTACTTC. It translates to CASGTGTQWGETQYF.

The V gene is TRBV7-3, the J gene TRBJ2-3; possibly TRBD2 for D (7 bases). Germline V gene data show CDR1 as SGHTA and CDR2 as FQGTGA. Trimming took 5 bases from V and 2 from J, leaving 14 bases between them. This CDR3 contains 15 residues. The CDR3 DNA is TGTGCCAGCAGCCCTGAGGGGGGGGCCACAGATACGCAGTATTTT. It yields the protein CASSPEGGATDTQYF.

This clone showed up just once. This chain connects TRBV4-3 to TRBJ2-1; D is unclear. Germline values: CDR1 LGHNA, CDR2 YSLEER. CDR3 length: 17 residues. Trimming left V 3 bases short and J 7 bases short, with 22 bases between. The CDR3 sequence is CASSQTDGSTPRNEQFF. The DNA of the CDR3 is TGCGCCAGCAGCCAGACTGATGGGTCAACCCCTCGGAATGAGCAGTTCTTC.

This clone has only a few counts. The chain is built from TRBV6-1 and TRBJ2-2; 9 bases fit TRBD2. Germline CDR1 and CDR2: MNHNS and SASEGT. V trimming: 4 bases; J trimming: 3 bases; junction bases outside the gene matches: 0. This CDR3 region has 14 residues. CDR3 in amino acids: CASSVAGDTGELFF. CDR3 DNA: TGTGCCAGCAGTGTAGCGGGGGACACCGGGGAGCTGTTTTTT.

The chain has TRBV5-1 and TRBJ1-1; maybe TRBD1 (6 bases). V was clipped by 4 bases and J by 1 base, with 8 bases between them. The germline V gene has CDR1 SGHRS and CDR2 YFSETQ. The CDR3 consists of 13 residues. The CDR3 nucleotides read TGCGCCAGCAGCCCGACAGGGAACACTGAAGCTTTCTTT. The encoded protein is CASSPTGNTEAFF.

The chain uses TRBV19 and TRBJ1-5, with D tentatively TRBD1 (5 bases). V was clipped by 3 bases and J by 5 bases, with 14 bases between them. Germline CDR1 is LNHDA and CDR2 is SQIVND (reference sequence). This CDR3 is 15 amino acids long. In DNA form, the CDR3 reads TGTGCCAGTAGTATTCTCGGGACCGGGGATCAGCCCCAGCATTTT. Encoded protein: CASSILGTGDQPQHF.

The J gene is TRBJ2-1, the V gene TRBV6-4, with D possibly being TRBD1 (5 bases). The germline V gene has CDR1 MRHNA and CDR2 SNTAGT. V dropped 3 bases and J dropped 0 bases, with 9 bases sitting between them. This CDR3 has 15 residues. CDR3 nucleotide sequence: TGTGCCAGCAGTGAGGAAACAGGCTCCTACAATGAGCAGTTCTTC. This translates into CASSEETGSYNEQFF.

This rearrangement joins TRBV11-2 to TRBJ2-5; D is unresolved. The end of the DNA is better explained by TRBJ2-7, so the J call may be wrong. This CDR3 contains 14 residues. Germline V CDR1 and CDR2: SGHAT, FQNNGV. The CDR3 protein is CASSLDVVSYEQYF. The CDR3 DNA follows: TGTGCCAGCAGCTTAGATGTAGTGAGCTACGAGCAGTACTTC.

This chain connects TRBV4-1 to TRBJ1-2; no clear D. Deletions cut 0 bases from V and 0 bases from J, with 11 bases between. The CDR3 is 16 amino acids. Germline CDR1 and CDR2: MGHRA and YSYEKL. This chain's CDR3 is CASSQELPGSNYGYTF. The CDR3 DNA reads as TGCGCCAGCAGCCAAGAATTACCGGGTTCTAACTATGGCTACACCTTC.

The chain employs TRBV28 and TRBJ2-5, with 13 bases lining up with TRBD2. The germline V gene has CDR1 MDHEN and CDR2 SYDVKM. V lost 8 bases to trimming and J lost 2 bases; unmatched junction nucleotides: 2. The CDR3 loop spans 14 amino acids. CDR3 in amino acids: CASQLAGGQETQYF. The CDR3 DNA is TGTGCCAGCCAACTAGCGGGAGGGCAAGAGACCCAGTACTTC.

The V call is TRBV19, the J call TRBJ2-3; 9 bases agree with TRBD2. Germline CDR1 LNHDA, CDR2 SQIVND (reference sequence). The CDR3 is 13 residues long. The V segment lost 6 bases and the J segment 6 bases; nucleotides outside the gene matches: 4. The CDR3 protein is CASRVAGDDTQYF. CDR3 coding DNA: TGTGCCAGTAGGGTAGCGGGAGACGATACGCAGTATTTT.

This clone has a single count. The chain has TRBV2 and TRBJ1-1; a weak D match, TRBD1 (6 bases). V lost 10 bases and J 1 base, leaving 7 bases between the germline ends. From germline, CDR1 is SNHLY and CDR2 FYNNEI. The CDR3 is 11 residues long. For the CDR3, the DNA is TGTGCCACACAGGGGAACACTGAAGCTTTCTTT. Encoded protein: CATQGNTEAFF.

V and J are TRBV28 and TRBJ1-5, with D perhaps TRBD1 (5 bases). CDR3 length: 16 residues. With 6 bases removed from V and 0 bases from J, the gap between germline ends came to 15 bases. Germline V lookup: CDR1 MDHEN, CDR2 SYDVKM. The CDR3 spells CASRSLTGFSNQPQHF. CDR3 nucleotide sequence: TGTGCCAGCAGGTCCCTTACAGGTTTTAGCAATCAGCCCCAGCATTTT.

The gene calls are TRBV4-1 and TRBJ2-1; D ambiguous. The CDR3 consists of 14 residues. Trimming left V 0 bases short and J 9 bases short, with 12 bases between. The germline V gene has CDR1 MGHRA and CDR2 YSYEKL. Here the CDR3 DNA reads TGCGCCAGCAGCCAAGATTTTAAGGGCGGTGAGCAGTTCTTC. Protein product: CASSQDFKGGEQFF.

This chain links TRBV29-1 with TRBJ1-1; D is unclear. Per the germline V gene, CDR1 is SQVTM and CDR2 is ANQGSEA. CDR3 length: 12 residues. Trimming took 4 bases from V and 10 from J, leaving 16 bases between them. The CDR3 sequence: CSVVGAGPGAFF. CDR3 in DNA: TGCAGCGTTGTTGGTGCCGGACCTGGAGCTTTCTTT. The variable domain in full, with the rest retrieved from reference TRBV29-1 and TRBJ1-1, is SAVISQKPSRDICQRGTSLTIQCQVDSQVTMMFWYRQQPGQSLTLIATANQGSEATYESGFVIDKFPISRPNLTFSTLTVSNMSPEDSSIYLCSVVGAGPGAFFGQGTRLTVV.